This T cell receptor (beta chain) was recorded in a study of cytomegalovirus exposure and HLA in healthy donors. Looking at the study overall: Previous work identified some 120 million unique TCR beta sequences from around 170 million T cells.

Study outcomes and limitations: When analyzed later, the rates of TCR association showed variation by HLA locus, with DRB1 the most and HLA-C the fewest.

This clone was observed a handful of times. Antigen unknown. CDR3 length: 15 residues. Looked up from germline, CDR1 is MNHEY and CDR2 is SVGAGI. V lost 3 bases and J lost 4; bases outside the gene matches: 5. The PCR had 60 Vbeta and 13 Jbeta primers. Authors' processing steps: An analysis that came later counted roughly 80 million unique TCR beta chains, approximately 11 million shared. Some clones are missing from TCRdb's copy, which holds only in-frame ones; the method was immunoSEQ multiplex PCR. V, J and clone size derive from that table, while D and trimming were established from the DNA sequence. The sample has under 95,000 clones; more than 75% are singletons.

The sample taken for sequencing was PBMCs. V is TRBV6-5 and J is TRBJ1-2, with 10 bases that match TRBD1. This clonotype was obtained from a woman aged 40 to 50 in good health and CMV-seropositive. Here the CDR3 reads CASSYDRGRVYGYTF. The DNA for the CDR3 is TGTGCCAGCAGTTATGACAGGGGGCGCGTCTATGGCTACACCTTC.